This TCR beta chain was profiled in a study of blood T cell repertoires in COVID-19. Study summary: The United States, Italy and Spain were the sources of the acute and convalescent COVID-19 samples.

This clone was observed a single time. Adults between roughly 18 and 95 years of age took part from about two dozen US areas. Participant reports of clinical history set cohort assignment. CDR1 and CDR2 (germline): SGHDT, YYEEEE. This CDR3 is 14 amino acids long. The V and J ends lost 4 bases and 1 base, in that order; junction bases with no gene match: 4. TCRdb's table, derived via immunoSEQ multiplex PCR, lists solely in-frame clones and lacks some. Of around 400,000 clones listed, 80% to 85% were seen once; the top ten hold approximately 4.7%. Source material: PBMCs or T cells enriched from blood (not recorded which). The sequence was collected from a woman aged 45 to 65 who had recovered from COVID-19. The chain recombines TRBV5-6 with TRBJ1-2, with 7 bases identical to TRBD1. The CDR3 coding sequence is TGTGCCAGCAGCCTGGGACAGAATAACTATGGCTACACCTTC. Its protein product is CASSLGQNNYGYTF.